This T cell receptor beta chain was retrieved from a study of T cell responses to AZD1222 COVID-19 vaccine. This table comes from immunoSEQ multiplex PCR, and its TCRdb copy is limited to in-frame clones, with some not included. The data hold roughly 97,000 clones, with about 93% observed a single time. This specimen was peripheral blood, taken on day 0 of AZD1222 vaccination. The receptor was isolated from an adult in good health.

The CDR3 loop is CASSSGNSYEQYF. Here the CDR3 DNA reads TGTGCCAGCAGTTCCGGGAACAGCTACGAGCAGTACTTC. The chain combines TRBV6-5 with TRBJ2-7; maybe TRBD2 (5 bases). The CDR3 is 13 amino acids. From germline, CDR1 is MNHEY and CDR2 SVGAGI. V was clipped by 4 bases and J by 3 bases, with 10 bases between them.